This TCR beta chain was captured in a study of blood T cell repertoires in COVID-19. Overall study: The analysed material was cDNA or gDNA that came from T cells, B-cell-depleted T cells, or PBMCs.

The repertoire was sequenced with immunoSEQ multiplex PCR; TCRdb's copy has only in-frame clones and lacks some. The sample includes fewer than 300,000 clones, 85% to 90% of them seen just once. This CDR3 comprises 14 residues. CDR1 is MNHEY and CDR2 is SVGAGI in the germline V gene. Trimming took 10 bases from V and 3 from J; bases not matched to a gene: 6. This clonotype was obtained from a woman aged 45-65 years with COVID-19, enrolled during active disease. Sequenced: peripheral blood. The V and J genes are TRBV6-5 and TRBJ2-2; 9 nucleotides match TRBD2. The chain's CDR3 is CATLSGRDTGELFF. The CDR3 DNA is TGTGCCACCCTTAGCGGGAGAGACACCGGGGAGCTGTTTTTT.